These T cell receptor beta chains were read from a single sample in a study of T cell repertoires in ileal Crohn's disease. This table comes from immunoSEQ multiplex PCR, and its TCRdb copy is limited to in-frame clones, with some not included. The top ten hold roughly 2% of the sample, which has about 59,000 clones, around 90% seen once. The material sequenced was ileal tissue. These TCRs come from an adult with Crohn's disease. Both conserved end residues are part of each CDR3. The D gene is left open where the match is weak. Where a row states a size, it is once, few, many or the class of an expanded clone; other rows omit it.

length	D	size	V	J	DNA	CDR3
15	TRBD1	.	TRBV7-2	TRBJ1-2	TGTGCCAGCAGCCAAGGACAGGGGGGAAGCTATGGCTACACCTTC	CASSQGQGGSYGYTF
15	.	.	TRBV7-2	TRBJ2-2	TGTGCCAGCAGCTTAAGCTGGACTTGGGCCGGGGAGCTGTTTTTT	CASSLSWTWAGELFF
14	TRBD2	.	TRBV4-3	TRBJ2-7	TGCGCCAGCAGCCAAGGACTAGCGGGAGTCGAGCAGTACTTC	CASSQGLAGVEQYF
15	TRBD1	.	TRBV30	TRBJ1-5	TGTGCCTGGAGTCCCGGGACAGGGGTTGATCAGCCCCAGCATTTT	CAWSPGTGVDQPQHF
14	.	.	TRBV6-1	TRBJ2-6	TGTGCCAGCAGTGCCGGCTCTGGGGCCAACGTCCTGACTTTC	CASSAGSGANVLTF
13	.	.	TRBV7-2	TRBJ2-7	TGTGCCAGCTCGAGGGCCGGAACCTACGAGCAGTACTTC	CASSRAGTYEQYF
13	.	.	TRBV30	TRBJ2-5	TGTGCCTGCGGGGACACCCGGGCAGAGACCCAGTACTTC	CACGDTRAETQYF
20	.	.	TRBV4-2	TRBJ1-2	TGTGCCAGCAGCCAACGAAAAATGGACAGCCAGCCACCCGCTTTATATGGCTACACCTTC	CASSQRKMDSQPPALYGYTF
16	TRBD2	.	TRBV9	TRBJ2-2	TGTGCCAGCAGCGTAGGTTTTAGCGGGACGGGCGGGGAGCTGTTTTTT	CASSVGFSGTGGELFF
16	TRBD1	.	TRBV6-1	TRBJ1-1	TGTGCCAGCAGTGAGACGGACAGGATTATGAACACTGAAGCTTTCTTT	CASSETDRIMNTEAFF
16	TRBD1	once	TRBV5-5	TRBJ1-5	TGTGCCAGCAGCTCCGCCTCCGGGACAGGGTACCAGCCCCAGCATTTT	CASSSASGTGYQPQHF
17	.	.	TRBV25-1	TRBJ1-4	TGTGCCAGCAGTCCCCTCCCAGGGTCGTTCACTAATGAAAAACTGTTTTTT	CASSPLPGSFTNEKLFF
14	.	.	TRBV5-6	TRBJ1-6	TGTGCCAGCAGCTTATCGGGTATTAATTCACCCCTCCACTTT	CASSLSGINSPLHF
14	.	.	TRBV28	TRBJ1-2	TGTGCCAGCAGTCCCCCCGGGAACGTCTATGGCTACACCTTC	CASSPPGNVYGYTF
15	TRBD1	.	TRBV28	TRBJ1-5	TGTGCCAGCAGTTCGCCGGACAGGGGGAATCAGCCCCAGCATTTT	CASSSPDRGNQPQHF
13	.	.	TRBV27	TRBJ2-5	TGTGCCAGTAGACAGGGAGGCCGAGAGACCCAGTACTTC	CASRQGGRETQYF
21	.	.	TRBV14	TRBJ2-1	TGTGCCAGCAGCCAAGGACCATCATGGACGTTTAAGGACAGAGTTTACAATGAGCAGTTCTTC	CASSQGPSWTFKDRVYNEQFF
14	TRBD1	.	TRBV6-1	TRBJ2-5	TGTGCCAGCAGCCCGACAGGGTTCAGAGAGACCCAGTACTTC	CASSPTGFRETQYF
17	.	.	TRBV5-4	TRBJ2-2	TGTGCCAGCAGCTTGGTAGGGGGCGGGAAAGGGACCGGGGAGCTGTTTTTT	CASSLVGGGKGTGELFF
15	.	.	TRBV15	TRBJ2-1	TGTGCCACCAGCAGAGCAGGCCGTACGGACAATGAGCAGTTCTTC	CATSRAGRTDNEQFF
14	.	few	TRBV4-3	TRBJ1-1	TGCGCCAGCAGCCAAGGGGGGGGGAGGCCTGAAGCTTTCTTT	CASSQGGGRPEAFF
15	.	.	TRBV19	TRBJ1-2	TGTGCCAGTAGTACAAGAGGGGGAGCTAACTATGGCTACACCTTC	CASSTRGGANYGYTF
13	TRBD2	.	TRBV25-1	TRBJ2-1	TGTGCCAGCGCTTCCAGCGGGAGGAATGAGCAGTTCTTC	CASASSGRNEQFF
11	.	.	TRBV18	TRBJ1-2	TGTGCCAGCTCGCGGGGGGAAGGCTACACCTTC	CASSRGEGYTF
15	.	.	TRBV28	TRBJ1-4	TGTGCCAGCAGTGTTGTCCATTCAGGCCCTAAAAAACTGTTTTTT	CASSVVHSGPKKLFF
13	.	.	TRBV5-1	TRBJ1-1	TGCGCCAGCAGCCCAGACAGCCGCGCAGAAGCTTTCTTT	CASSPDSRAEAFF
18	.	.	TRBV15	TRBJ2-2	TGTGCCACCAGCGATCCGAGCGTCGGCGGGTTACGGACCGGGGAGCTGTTTTTT	CATSDPSVGGLRTGELFF
12	TRBD1	.	TRBV6-1	TRBJ1-2	TGTGCCAGCCACCCAGGGGGCGTTGGCTACACCTTC	CASHPGGVGYTF
15	.	.	TRBV7-2	TRBJ1-2	TGTGCCAGCAGCTTAGTGAGGGGACACATCTATGGCTACACCTTC	CASSLVRGHIYGYTF
13	.	.	TRBV25-1	TRBJ2-2	TGTGCCAGCAGTGAGAGAAACACCGGGGAGCTGTTTTTT	CASSERNTGELFF
15	.	.	TRBV6-5	TRBJ2-2	TGTGCCAGCAGTTACGAGGGGGCGAACACCGGGGAGCTGTTTTTT	CASSYEGANTGELFF
13	TRBD1	.	TRBV2	TRBJ1-2	TGTGCCAGCAGTTCGGACAGGGCCTATGGCTACACCTTC	CASSSDRAYGYTF
13	TRBD1	.	TRBV29-1	TRBJ1-2	TGCAGCGTGTGGGACAGGGAAGACGGTGGCTACACCTTC	CSVWDREDGGYTF
16	TRBD1	.	TRBV30	TRBJ2-2	TGTGCCTCCTCCCGAGGGGGACAGGGGGCCGGCGGGGAGCTGTTTTTT	CASSRGGQGAGGELFF
15	.	few	TRBV28	TRBJ1-1	TGTGCCAGCAGTCCACGTTTGAGGGCCCGAACTGAAGCTTTCTTT	CASSPRLRARTEAFF
15	TRBD1	.	TRBV19	TRBJ1-5	TGTGCCAGTAAGGCAGGGGGATATAGCAATCAGCCCCAGCATTTT	CASKAGGYSNQPQHF
13	.	.	TRBV30	TRBJ1-1	TGTGCCTGGAGACTCGGGAGGGACACTGAAGCTTTCTTT	CAWRLGRDTEAFF
14	.	.	TRBV6-4	TRBJ1-2	TGTGCCAGCAGTGACCGTCCGGGGGACTATGGCTACACCTTC	CASSDRPGDYGYTF
16	.	.	TRBV9	TRBJ1-2	TGTGCCAGCAGCGTAGCTACCTGGGGGGACCTCTATGGCTACACCTTC	CASSVATWGDLYGYTF
17	TRBD1	.	TRBV10-3	TRBJ2-7	TGTGCCATCAGTGTCCTCATTACAGACAGGGGAATAGGCGAGCAGTACTTC	CAISVLITDRGIGEQYF
15	TRBD1	once	TRBV4-1	TRBJ1-2	TGCGCCAGCAGCCAAGGAGACAGGGCGAACTATGGCTACACCTTC	CASSQGDRANYGYTF
16	.	.	TRBV5-6	TRBJ1-4	TGTGCCAGCAGCATAACAGGGATTGCAACTAATGAAAAACTGTTTTTT	CASSITGIATNEKLFF
13	TRBD1	.	TRBV2	TRBJ1-2	TGTGCCAGCAGTTTCGGGACAGGGGATGGCTACACCTTC	CASSFGTGDGYTF
13	.	.	TRBV7-9	TRBJ1-1	TGTGCCAGCAGCTTAACATGGAACACTGAAGCTTTCTTT	CASSLTWNTEAFF
12	.	.	TRBV2	TRBJ1-4	TGTGCCAGCGGGAGGCTTGGTGAAAAACTGTTTTTT	CASGRLGEKLFF
14	.	.	TRBV5-1	TRBJ1-6	TGCGCCAGCAGCTTAGACAGCTCAAATTCACCCCTCCACTTT	CASSLDSSNSPLHF
13	.	.	TRBV29-1	TRBJ2-2	TGCAGCGTTGACGGAGCGAACACCGGGGAGCTGTTTTTT	CSVDGANTGELFF
14	TRBD1	.	TRBV2	TRBJ1-3	TGTGCCAGCAGGGCCGGGACAGGGGGAGACACCATATATTTT	CASRAGTGGDTIYF
15	TRBD1	.	TRBV6-6	TRBJ2-3	TGTGCCAGCAGTCCCGGGACAGGGGCCCCAGATACGCAGTATTTT	CASSPGTGAPDTQYF